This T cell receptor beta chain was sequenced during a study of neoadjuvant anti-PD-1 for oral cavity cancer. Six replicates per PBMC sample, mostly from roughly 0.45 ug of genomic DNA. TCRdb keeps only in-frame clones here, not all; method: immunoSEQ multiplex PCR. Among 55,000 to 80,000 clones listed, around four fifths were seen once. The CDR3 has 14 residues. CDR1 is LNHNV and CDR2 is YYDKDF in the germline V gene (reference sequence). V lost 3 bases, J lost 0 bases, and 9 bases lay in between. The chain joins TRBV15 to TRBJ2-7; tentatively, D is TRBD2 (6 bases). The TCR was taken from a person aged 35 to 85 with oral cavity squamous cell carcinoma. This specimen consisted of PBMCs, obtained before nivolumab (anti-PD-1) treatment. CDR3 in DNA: TGTGCCACCAGCAGGGGACTGAACTCCTACGAGCAGTACTTC. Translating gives CATSRGLNSYEQYF.